The T cell receptor (beta chain) described here comes from a study of human T cells and chemical hapten exposure. At least ten counts were recorded for this clonotype. The authors' processing: A per-sample median of about 100,000 TCRs was observed, with counts ranging from about 20,000 to 750,000. Using its own MiXCR run on the RACE reads, TCRdb lists one record per CDR3 protein. The V and J calls reflect TCRdb's pipeline rather than the authors' work. The data contain some 180,000 distinct CDR3 sequences, under 25% of them seen just once; the ten biggest clones take up under 7.5%. Specified time point: patch test 1, 2 weeks after DPC sensitization. Treatment here: therapeutic diphenylcyclopropenone sensitization with weekly scalp DPC. Germline V CDR1 and CDR2: DFQATT, SNEGSKA (reference sequence). V was shortened by 0 bases and J by 0 bases, with 18 bases between the two germline ends. This CDR3 spans 18 amino acids.

The rearrangement uses TRBV20-1 and TRBJ1-3; no firm D call. This TCR derives from a woman aged 45 to 65 with alopecia areata. Some clones in this sample may be carry-over from other donors' samples. Sequenced material: whole blood, taken in connection with sensitization to the hapten diphenylcyclopropenone (DPC). The CDR3 DNA follows: TGCAGTGCTAGAGAAGGCCCACAAGGGAGCCTCTCTGGAAACACCATATATTTT. Amino acid sequence: CSAREGPQGSLSGNTIYF.